This TCR beta chain comes out of a study of blood T cell repertoires in COVID-19. About the research overall: Samples representing acute and convalescent COVID-19 were sourced from the United States, Italy and Spain. From T cells, B-cell-depleted T cells, or PBMCs came the material, which was cDNA or gDNA.

Original handling: Amplified reference gene primers provided the basis for estimating nucleated cell counts. Sequenced by immunoSEQ multiplex PCR; TCRdb stores in-frame clones only, minus some. V and J calls and clone size are as listed in that table; D and trimming were resolved from the DNA. The table lists approximately 75,000 clones, about 86% of them singletons, with about 6.5% in the top ten. A Seattle source enrolled patients during active infection and followed them longitudinally. The CDR3 runs 13 residues. With 6 bases removed from V and 5 bases from J, the gap between germline ends came to 14 bases.

This receptor was obtained from a man older than 75 with COVID-19, enrolled during active disease. Sequenced material: peripheral blood. The chain recombines TRBV12-3 or TRBV12-4 with TRBJ2-7; a possible D gene is TRBD2 (5 bases). CDR3 coding DNA: TGTGCCAGCAGCAAAAGGGAGAGGAACGAGCAGTACTTC. Amino acid sequence: CASSKRERNEQYF.